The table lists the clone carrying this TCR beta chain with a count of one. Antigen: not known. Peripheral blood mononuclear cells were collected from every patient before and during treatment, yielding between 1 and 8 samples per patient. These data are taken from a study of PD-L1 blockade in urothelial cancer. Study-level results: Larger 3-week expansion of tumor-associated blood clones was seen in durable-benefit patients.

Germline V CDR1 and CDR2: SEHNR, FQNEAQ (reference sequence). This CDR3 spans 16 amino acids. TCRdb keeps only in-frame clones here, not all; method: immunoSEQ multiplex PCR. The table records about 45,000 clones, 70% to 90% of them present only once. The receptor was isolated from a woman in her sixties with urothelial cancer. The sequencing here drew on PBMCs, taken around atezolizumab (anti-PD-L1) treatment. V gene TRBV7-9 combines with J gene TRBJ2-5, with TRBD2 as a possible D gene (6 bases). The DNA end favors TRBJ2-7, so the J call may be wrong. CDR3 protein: CASSPAPTSSGYEQYF. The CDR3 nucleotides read TGTGCCAGCAGCCCCGCCCCGACTAGTTCTGGCTACGAGCAGTACTTC.